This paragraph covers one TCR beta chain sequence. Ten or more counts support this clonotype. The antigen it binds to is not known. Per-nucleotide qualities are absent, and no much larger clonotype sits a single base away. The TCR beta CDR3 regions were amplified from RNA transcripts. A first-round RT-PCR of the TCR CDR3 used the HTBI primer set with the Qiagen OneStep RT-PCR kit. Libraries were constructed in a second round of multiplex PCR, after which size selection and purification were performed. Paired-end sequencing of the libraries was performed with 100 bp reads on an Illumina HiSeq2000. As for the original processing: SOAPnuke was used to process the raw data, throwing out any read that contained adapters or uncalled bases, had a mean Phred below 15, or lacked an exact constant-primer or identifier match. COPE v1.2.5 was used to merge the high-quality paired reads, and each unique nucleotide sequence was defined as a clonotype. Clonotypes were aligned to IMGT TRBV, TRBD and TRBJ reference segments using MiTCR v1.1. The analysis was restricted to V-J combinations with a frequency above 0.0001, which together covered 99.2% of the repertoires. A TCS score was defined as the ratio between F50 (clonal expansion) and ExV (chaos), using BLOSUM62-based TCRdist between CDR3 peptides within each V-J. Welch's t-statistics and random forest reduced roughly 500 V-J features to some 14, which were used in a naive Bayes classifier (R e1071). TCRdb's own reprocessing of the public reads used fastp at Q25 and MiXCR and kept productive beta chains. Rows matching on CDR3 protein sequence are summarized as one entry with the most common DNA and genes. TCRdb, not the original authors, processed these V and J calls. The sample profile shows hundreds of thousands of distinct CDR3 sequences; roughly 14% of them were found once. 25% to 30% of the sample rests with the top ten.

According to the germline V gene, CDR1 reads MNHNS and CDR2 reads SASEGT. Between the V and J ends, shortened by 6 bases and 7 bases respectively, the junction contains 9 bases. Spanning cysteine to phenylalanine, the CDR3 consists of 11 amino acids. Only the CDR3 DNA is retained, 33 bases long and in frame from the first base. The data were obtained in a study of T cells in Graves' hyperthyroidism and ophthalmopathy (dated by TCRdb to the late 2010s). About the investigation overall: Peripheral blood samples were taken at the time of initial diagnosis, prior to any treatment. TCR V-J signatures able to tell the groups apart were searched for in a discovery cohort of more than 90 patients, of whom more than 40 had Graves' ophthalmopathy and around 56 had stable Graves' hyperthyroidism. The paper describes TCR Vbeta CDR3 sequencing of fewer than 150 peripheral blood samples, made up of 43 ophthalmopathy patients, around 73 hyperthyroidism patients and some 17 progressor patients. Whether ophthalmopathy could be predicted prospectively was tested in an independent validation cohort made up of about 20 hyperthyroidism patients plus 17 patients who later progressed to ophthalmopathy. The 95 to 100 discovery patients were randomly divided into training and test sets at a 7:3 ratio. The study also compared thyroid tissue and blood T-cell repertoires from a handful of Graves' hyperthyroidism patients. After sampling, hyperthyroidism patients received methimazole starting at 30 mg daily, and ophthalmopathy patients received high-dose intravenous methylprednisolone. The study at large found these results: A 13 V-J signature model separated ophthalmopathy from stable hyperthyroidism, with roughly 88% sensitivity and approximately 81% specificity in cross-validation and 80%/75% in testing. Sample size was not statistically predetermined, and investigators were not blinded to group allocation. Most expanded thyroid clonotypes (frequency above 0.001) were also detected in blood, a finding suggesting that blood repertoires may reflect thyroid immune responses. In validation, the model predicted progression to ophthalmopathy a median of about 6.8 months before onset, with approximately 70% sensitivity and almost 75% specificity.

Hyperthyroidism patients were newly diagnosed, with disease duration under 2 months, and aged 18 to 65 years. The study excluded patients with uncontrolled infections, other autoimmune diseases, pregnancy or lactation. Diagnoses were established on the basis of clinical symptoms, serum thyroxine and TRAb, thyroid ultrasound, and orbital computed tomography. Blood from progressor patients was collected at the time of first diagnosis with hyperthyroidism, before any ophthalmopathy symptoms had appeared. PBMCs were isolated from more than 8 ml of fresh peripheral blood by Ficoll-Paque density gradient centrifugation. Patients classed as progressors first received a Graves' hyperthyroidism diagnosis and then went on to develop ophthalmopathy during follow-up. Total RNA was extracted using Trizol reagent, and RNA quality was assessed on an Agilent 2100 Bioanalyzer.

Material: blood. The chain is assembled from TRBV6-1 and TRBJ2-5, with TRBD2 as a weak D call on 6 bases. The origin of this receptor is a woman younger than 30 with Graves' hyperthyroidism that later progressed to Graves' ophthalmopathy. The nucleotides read TGTGCCAGCAGCAAGACTAGGACCCAGTACTTC. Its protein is CASSKTRTQYF.